This T cell receptor (beta chain) is drawn from a study of shared clonotypes between healthy human individuals. CDR3 length equals 16 residues. Looked up from germline, CDR1 is SGHDT and CDR2 is YYEEEE. Trimming took 7 bases from V and 5 from J; bases not matched to a gene: 12. Assay runs were performed at deep level. Only in-frame clones appear in the TCRdb table, and some are missing; sequencing was by immunoSEQ multiplex PCR. The table records more than 1,200,000 clones, about 98.5% of them present only once. In the case of this clone: Its target is not known.

Study conclusions and caveats: Larger estimated richness was generally recorded for naive subsets relative to memory subsets.

This chain links TRBV5-6 with TRBJ2-1; 10 positions match TRBD2. The TCR sequence derives from a man in his thirties or forties in good health. Sequences were obtained from naive CD4+ T cells sorted from blood. Subset here: CD45RA+ positively selected. The CDR3 region is CASLYSGRGENNEQFF. The CDR3 DNA is TGTGCCAGCCTTTACAGCGGGAGGGGAGAAAACAATGAGCAGTTCTTC.